This paragraph reports one TCR beta chain. Its antigen is still unknown. A clone one base away is much larger, so this may be a read error. Hyperthyroidism, newly diagnosed and lasting under 2 months, affected patients aged 18 to 65. TCR beta CDR3 region amplification was performed from RNA transcripts. The study used the HTBI primer set for a first-round RT-PCR of the TCR CDR3. In TCRdb, the multiplex PCR reads were re-called with MiXCR into one record per CDR3 protein. The repertoire holds around 580,000 distinct CDR3 sequences, with just over 45% as singletons. The sample originates from a study of T cells in Graves' hyperthyroidism and ophthalmopathy. The study, taken as a whole, reports: Researchers found most expanded thyroid clonotypes above 0.001 in blood as well. Using 13 V-J features, a model discriminated ophthalmopathy from stable hyperthyroidism.

The V gene end was trimmed by 4 bases and the J gene end by 7 bases; junction bases not matched to a gene: 10. The CDR3 contains 16 residues. The specimen sequenced was peripheral blood or thyroid tissue (not recorded which). This chain links TRBV12-3 or TRBV12-4 with TRBJ1-4; 9 nucleotides match TRBD1. This receptor was obtained from a woman between 18 and 30 years old with Graves' hyperthyroidism. The CDR3: CASSSRDRAGSEKLFF. The CDR3 region has the DNA TGTGCCAGCAGTTCCCGGGACAGGGCAGGGAGTGAAAAACTGTTTTTT.